The source of this TCR beta chain is a study of cytomegalovirus exposure and HLA in healthy donors. Study-wide results and caveats: Analysis performed later found under 20,000 TCR beta sequences associated with HLA alleles at 0.05 false discovery rate. Analysis was carried out at a later point, and it linked a missense DCLRE1C variant to TCR beta V- and J-gene trimming. 150 or so TCR beta chains were listed as cytomegalovirus-associated.

The germline gives CDR1 LNHDA, CDR2 SQIVND (reference sequence). This CDR3 spans 14 amino acids. On this clone itself: The antigen remains undetermined. At one of its ends the junction is not consistent with the germline gene, which may arise from a read error.

Amplification used 60 Vbeta primers and 13 Jbeta primers. The protocol was immunoSEQ multiplex PCR, while the TCRdb copy is restricted to in-frame clones and leaves out a portion. The sample consists of under 200,000 clones, around 79% of them appearing once. This TCR was sampled from a male donor in good health and CMV-seropositive. V usage is TRBV19 and J usage is TRBJ1-1; the D gene is possibly TRBD1 (5 bases). Sequenced: PBMCs. The CDR3 protein is CASSIRGGNTEAFF. The CDR3 nucleotides are TGTGCCAGTAGTATTCGTGGGGGGAACACCGAAGCTTTCTTT.